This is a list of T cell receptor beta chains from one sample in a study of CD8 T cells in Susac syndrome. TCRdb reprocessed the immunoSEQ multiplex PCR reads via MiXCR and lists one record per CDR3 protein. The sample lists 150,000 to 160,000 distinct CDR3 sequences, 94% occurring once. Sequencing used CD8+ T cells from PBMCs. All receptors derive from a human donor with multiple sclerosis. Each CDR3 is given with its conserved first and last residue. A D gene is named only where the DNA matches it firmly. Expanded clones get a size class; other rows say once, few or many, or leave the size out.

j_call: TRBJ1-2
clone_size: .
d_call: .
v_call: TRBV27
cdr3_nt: TGTGCCAGCAGTCAAGAAGGGGGGTTAGCCTATGGCTACACCTTC
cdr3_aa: CASSQEGGLAYGYTF

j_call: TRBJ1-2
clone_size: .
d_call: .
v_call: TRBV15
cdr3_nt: TGTGCCACCAGCAGAGATAGGGCGACAGGCTATGGCTACACCTTC
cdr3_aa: CATSRDRATGYGYTF

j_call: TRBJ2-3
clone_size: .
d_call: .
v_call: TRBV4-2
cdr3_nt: TGTGCCAGCAGCCAAGAAGGTTCGAGAACTAGCACAGATACGCAGTATTTT
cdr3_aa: CASSQEGSRTSTDTQYF

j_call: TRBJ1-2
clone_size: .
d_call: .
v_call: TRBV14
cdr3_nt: TGTGCCAGCAGCCAGTTTGACGGACCCTATGGCTACACCTTC
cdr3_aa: CASSQFDGPYGYTF

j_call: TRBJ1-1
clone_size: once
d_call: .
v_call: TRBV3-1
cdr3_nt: TGTGCCAGCAGCCAAGATGTTGGCACTGAAGCTTTCTTT
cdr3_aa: CASSQDVGTEAFF

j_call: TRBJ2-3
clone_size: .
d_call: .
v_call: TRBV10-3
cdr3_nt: TGTGCCATCAGTGAAAGAGGGACTAGCACAGATACGCAGTATTTT
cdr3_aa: CAISERGTSTDTQYF

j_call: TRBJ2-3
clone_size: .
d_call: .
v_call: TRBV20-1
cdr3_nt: TGCAGTGCTAGAGTAGGGGAGCGGATTAGCACAGATACGCAGTATTTT
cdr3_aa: CSARVGERISTDTQYF

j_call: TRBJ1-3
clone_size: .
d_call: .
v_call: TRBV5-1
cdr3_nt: TGCGCCAGCAGCAGGACAGACTCTGGAAACACCATATATTTT
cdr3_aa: CASSRTDSGNTIYF

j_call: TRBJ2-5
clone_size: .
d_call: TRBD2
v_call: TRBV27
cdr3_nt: TGTGCCAGCAGCCCGAGAGGGAGCGGGGGGTACCAAGAGACCCAGTACTTC
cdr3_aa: CASSPRGSGGYQETQYF

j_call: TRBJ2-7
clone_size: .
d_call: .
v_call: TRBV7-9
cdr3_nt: TGTGCCAGTGGAAATGGCTACGAGCAGTACTTC
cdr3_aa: CASGNGYEQYF

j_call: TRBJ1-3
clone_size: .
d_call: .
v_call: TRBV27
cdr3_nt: TGTGCCAGCACCCCCTTTTTTGTGCAGCCGCCCTCTGGAAACACCATATATTTT
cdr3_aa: CASTPFFVQPPSGNTIYF

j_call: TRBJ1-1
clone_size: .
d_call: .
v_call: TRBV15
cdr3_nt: TGTGCCACCAGCACGAGCATGAACACTGAAGCTTTCTTT
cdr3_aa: CATSTSMNTEAFF

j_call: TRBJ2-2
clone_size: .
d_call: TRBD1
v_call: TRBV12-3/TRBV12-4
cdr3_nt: TGTGCCAGCGTATCGGGGCAGGGGGCTCTCAACACCGGGGAGCTGTTTTTT
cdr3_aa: CASVSGQGALNTGELFF

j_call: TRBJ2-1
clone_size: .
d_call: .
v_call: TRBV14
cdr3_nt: TGTGCCAGCAGCCAAGATGGCTCCTACAATGAGCAGTTCTTC
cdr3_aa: CASSQDGSYNEQFF

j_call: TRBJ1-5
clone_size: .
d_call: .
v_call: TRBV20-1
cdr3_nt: TGCAGTGCCAGCAGGGACATCAATCAGCCCCAGCATTTT
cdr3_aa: CSASRDINQPQHF

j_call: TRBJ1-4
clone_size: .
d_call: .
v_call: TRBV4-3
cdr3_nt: TGCGCCAGCAGCCAAGGGAATGGACAGATGTTTAATGAAAAACTGTTTTTT
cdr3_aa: CASSQGNGQMFNEKLFF

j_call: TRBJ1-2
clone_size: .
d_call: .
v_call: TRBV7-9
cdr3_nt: TGTGCCAGCAGCTTAGGCCCGAGGGCGAGTAACTATGGCTACACCTTC
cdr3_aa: CASSLGPRASNYGYTF

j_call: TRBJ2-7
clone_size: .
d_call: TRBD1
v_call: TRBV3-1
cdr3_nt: TGTGCCAGCAGCCAAAAGACAGGGTTCCACGAGCAGTACTTC
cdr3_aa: CASSQKTGFHEQYF

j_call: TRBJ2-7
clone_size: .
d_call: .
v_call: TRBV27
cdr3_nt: TGTGCCAGCAGTATTCTAGGGGGGGACGCCGAGCAGTACTTC
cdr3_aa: CASSILGGDAEQYF

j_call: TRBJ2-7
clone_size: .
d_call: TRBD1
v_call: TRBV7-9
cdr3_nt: TGTGCCAGCAGCTTAGACAGTGGGGGACAGGGGAATCCCCACGAGCAGTACTTC
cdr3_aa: CASSLDSGGQGNPHEQYF

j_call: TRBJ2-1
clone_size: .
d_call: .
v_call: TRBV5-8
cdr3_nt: TGTGCCAGCAGCCGCCGAGGAGGGGGCAATGAGCAGTTCTTC
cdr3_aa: CASSRRGGGNEQFF

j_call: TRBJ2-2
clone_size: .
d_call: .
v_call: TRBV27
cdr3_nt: TGTGCCGCAAGGGGCCCCGGGGAGCTGTTTTTT
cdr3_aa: CAARGPGELFF

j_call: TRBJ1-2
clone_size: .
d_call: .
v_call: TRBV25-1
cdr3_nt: TGTGCCAGCAGTGAATCGTCATTCTATGGCTACACCTTC
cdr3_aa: CASSESSFYGYTF

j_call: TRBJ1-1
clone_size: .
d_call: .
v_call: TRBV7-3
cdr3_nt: TGTGCCAGCAGCTTAACGGGGGCCTTCAACACTGAAGCTTTCTTT
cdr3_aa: CASSLTGAFNTEAFF

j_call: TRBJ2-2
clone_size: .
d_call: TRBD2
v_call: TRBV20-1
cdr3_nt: TGCAGTGCGCCAACGGGGGGGCGGAACACCGGGGAGCTGTTTTTT
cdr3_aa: CSAPTGGRNTGELFF

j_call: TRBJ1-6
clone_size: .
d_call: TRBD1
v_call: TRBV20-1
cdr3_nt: TGCAGTGCAACCCGACAGGGGGCGATTAATTCACCCCTCCACTTT
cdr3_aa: CSATRQGAINSPLHF

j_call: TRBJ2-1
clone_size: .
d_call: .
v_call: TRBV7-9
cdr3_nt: TGTGCCAGCTTCGGAGGGGCCAATGAGCAGTTCTTC
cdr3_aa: CASFGGANEQFF

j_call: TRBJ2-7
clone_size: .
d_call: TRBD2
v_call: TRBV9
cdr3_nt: TGTGCCAGCAGCGTAGCCGGGACTAGCGGCTACGAGCAGTACTTC
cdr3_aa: CASSVAGTSGYEQYF

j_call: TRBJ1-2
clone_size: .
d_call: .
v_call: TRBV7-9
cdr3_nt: TGTGCCAGCAGCTGGGGATCGCCATCCTATGGCTACACCTTC
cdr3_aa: CASSWGSPSYGYTF

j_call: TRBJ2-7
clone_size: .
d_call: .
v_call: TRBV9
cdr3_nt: TGTGCCAGCAGCGTAGGGGTGGGCAGGGACGAGCAGTACTTC
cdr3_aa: CASSVGVGRDEQYF

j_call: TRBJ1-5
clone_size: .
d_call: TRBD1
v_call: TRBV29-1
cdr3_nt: TGCAGCGTTTTAGACAGGGGTAGCAATCAGCCCCAGCATTTT
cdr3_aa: CSVLDRGSNQPQHF

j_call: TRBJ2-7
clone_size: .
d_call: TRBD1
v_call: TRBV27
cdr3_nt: TGTGCCAGCAGTTTATCCCATGGGACAGCCTCCTACGAGCAGTACTTC
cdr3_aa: CASSLSHGTASYEQYF

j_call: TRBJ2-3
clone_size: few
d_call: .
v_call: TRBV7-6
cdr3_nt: TGTGCCAGCAGCTTGAACCGCACAGATACGCAGTATTTT
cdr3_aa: CASSLNRTDTQYF

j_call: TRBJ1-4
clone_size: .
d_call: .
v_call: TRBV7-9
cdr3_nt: TGTGCCAGCAGCTTAGTAGGGGGAGAAAAACTGTTTTTT
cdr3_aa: CASSLVGGEKLFF

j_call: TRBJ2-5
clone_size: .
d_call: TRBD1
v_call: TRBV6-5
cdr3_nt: TGTGCCAGCACCGGCAGGGGGCGGCGGGAGACCCAGTACTTC
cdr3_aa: CASTGRGRRETQYF

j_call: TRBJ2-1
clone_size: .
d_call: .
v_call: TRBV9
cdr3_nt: TGTGCCAGCAGCCCAGGAATTCGGTTTAGCTCCTACAATGAGCAGTTCTTC
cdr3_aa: CASSPGIRFSSYNEQFF

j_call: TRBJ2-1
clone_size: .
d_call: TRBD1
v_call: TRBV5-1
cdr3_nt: TGCGCCAGCAGCCAGGGACAGGAGCAGTTCTTC
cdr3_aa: CASSQGQEQFF

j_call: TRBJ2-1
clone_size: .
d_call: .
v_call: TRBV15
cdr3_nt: TGTGCCACCGGAATCGGGGAGCCGACACCGTACAATGAGCAGTTCTTC
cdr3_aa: CATGIGEPTPYNEQFF

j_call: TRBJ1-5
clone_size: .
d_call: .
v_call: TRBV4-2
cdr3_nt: TGTGCCAGCAGCCAGGGTCAGTTCAATCAGCCCCAGCATTTT
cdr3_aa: CASSQGQFNQPQHF

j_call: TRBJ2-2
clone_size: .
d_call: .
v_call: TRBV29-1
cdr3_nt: TGCAGCGTTGAGCGGGGTGCCGGGGCCGGGGAGCTGTTTTTT
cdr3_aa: CSVERGAGAGELFF

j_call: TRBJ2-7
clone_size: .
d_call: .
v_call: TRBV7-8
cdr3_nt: TGTGCCAGCAGCCCCCCTCCGGGGTTGGCCCGTGGCTCCTACGAGCAGTACTTC
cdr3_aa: CASSPPPGLARGSYEQYF

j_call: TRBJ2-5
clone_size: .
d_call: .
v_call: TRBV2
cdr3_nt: TGTGCCAGCAGTGACTCGGGGGAGTACTTC
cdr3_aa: CASSDSGEYF

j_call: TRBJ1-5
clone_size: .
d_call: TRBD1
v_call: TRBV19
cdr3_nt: TGTGCCAGTACGACCCGAGACAGGGGGCCCCAGCCCCAGCATTTT
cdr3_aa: CASTTRDRGPQPQHF

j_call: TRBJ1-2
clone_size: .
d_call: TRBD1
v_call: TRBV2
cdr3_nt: TGTGCCAGCAGCGGGACAGCTAACTATGGCTACACCTTC
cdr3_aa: CASSGTANYGYTF

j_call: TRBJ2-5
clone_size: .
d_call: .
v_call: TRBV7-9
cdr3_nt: TGTGCCAGCAGCTTACAGGGTGCCCAAGAGACCCAGTACTTC
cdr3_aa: CASSLQGAQETQYF

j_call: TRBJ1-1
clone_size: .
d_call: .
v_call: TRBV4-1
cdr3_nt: TGCGCCAGCAGCCAAGATCTCGGGAACACTGAAGCTTTCTTT
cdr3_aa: CASSQDLGNTEAFF

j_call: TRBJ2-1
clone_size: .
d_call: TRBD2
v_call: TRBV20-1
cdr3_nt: TGCAGTGCTAGAGACCTGCTAGCGGCGGGCTACAATGAGCAGTTCTTC
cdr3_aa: CSARDLLAAGYNEQFF

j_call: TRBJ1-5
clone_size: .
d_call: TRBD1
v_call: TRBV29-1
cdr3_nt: TGCAGCGTTGGCACAGGGGTCCTCGGAGGCCCCCAGCATTTT
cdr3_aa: CSVGTGVLGGPQHF

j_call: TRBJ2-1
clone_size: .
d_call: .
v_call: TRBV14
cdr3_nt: TGTGCCAGCAGCCACTCATCAGCGGCCGCTTCGAGGATTGAGCAGTTCTTC
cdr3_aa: CASSHSSAAASRIEQFF

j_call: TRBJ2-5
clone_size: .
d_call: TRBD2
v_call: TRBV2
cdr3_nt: TGTGCCAGCAGTGTTGACGGGGGGACGGAGGAGACCCAGTACTTC
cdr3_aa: CASSVDGGTEETQYF

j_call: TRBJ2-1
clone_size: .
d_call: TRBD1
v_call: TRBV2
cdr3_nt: TGTGCCAGCAGACGGACAGGGTCTGTCAGAAATGAGCAGTTCTTC
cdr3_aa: CASRRTGSVRNEQFF

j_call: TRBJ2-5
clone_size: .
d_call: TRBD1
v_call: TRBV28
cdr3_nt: TGTGCCAGCAGCTACCGTTGGACAGGGGTCGAGACCCAGTACTTC
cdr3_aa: CASSYRWTGVETQYF

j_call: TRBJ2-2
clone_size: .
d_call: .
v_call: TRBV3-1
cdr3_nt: TGTGCCAGCTATGCGTCGGTCGCCGGGGAGCTGTTTTTT
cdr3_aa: CASYASVAGELFF

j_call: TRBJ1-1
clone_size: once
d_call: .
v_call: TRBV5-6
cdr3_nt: TGTGCCAGCAGCTCGAGGGGGAGAGCTTTCTTT
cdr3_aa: CASSSRGRAFF

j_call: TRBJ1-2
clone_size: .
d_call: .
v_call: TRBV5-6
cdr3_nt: TGTGCCAGCAGCTCTAGATCAGGTTACTATGGCTACACCTTC
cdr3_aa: CASSSRSGYYGYTF

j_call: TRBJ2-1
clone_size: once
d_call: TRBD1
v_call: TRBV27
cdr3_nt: TGTGCCAGCAGTTTATCGGCAGGGGGTACCAATGAGCAGTTCTTC
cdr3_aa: CASSLSAGGTNEQFF

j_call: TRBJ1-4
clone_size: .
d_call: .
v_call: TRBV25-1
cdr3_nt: TGTGCCAGCAGTGAAGGCAGTGTGGGGGGACTGTTTTTT
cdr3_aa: CASSEGSVGGLFF

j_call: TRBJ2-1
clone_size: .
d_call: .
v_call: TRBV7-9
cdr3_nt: TGTGCCAGCAGCCCCGATACAGGGCGCTACAATGAGCAGTTCTTC
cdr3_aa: CASSPDTGRYNEQFF

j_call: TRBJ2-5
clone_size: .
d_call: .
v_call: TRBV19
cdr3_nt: TGTGCCAGTACAATGGACAGGGAGGGGCGGGAGACCCAGTACTTC
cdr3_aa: CASTMDREGRETQYF

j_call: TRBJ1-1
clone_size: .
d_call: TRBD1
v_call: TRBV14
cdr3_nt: TGTGCCAGCAGCCTGCCGGGACAGAGAGCTTTCTTT
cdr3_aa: CASSLPGQRAFF